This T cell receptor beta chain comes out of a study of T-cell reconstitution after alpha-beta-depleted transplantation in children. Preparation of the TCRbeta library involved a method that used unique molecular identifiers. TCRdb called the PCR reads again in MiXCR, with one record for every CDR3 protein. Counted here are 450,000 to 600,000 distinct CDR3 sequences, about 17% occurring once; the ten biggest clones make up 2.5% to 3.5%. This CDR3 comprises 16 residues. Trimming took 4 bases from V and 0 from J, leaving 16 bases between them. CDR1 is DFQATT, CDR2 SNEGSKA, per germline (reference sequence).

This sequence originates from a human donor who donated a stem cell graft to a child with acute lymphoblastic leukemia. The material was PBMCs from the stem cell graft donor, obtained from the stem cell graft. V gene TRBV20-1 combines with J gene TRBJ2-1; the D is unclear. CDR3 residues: CSANLLSEFSYNEQFF. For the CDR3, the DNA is TGCAGTGCTAACCTTTTAAGCGAATTCTCCTACAATGAGCAGTTCTTC.